Listed here are 21 T cell receptor beta chains from one sample, sequenced in a study of blood T cell repertoires in COVID-19. The protocol was immunoSEQ multiplex PCR, while the TCRdb copy is restricted to in-frame clones and leaves out a portion. The table shows roughly 220,000 clones, with around 82% occurring only once. The specimen sequenced was peripheral blood. The receptors originated from a woman aged 25 to 39 who had recovered from COVID-19.

The chain carries TRBV15 and TRBJ1-5; D remains ambiguous. This CDR3 contains 12 residues. The V and J ends lost 8 bases and 3 bases respectively, with 8 bases between them. Germline V CDR1 and CDR2: LNHNV, YYDKDF (reference sequence). The CDR3 loop is CATRGPNQPQHF. In nucleotides, the CDR3 is TGTGCCACCCGAGGGCCCAATCAGCCCCAGCATTTT.

The genes are TRBV9 and TRBJ2-1; maybe TRBD2 (6 bases). V lost 0 bases, J lost 4 bases, and 11 bases lay in between. The CDR3 is made up of 15 amino acids. Germline values: CDR1 SGDLS, CDR2 YYNGEE. CDR3 DNA sequence: TGTGCCAGCAGCGTAGGGGTAGCGGCATACAATGAGCAGTTCTTC. Translation: CASSVGVAAYNEQFF.

This clone occurred once. J is TRBJ2-2 and V is TRBV7-9, with D possibly TRBD2 on 5 matching bases. This CDR3 is built from 13 residues. From germline, CDR1 is SEHNR and CDR2 FQNEAQ (reference sequence). Deletions cut 7 bases from V and 8 bases from J, with 14 bases between. The CDR3 region has the DNA TGTGCCAGCACCCCCGGGATCCTAGGGGAGCTGTTTTTT. Protein: CASTPGILGELFF.

The chain recombines TRBV7-9 with TRBJ2-3; 7 bases line up with TRBD1. The CDR3 consists of 17 residues. Unmatched junction bases numbered 12, after V lost 2 bases and J lost 4 bases. The V gene's germline CDR1 is SEHNR and CDR2 FQNEAQ (reference sequence). The CDR3 protein is CASSLRYGQGDADTQYF. CDR3 DNA sequence: TGTGCCAGCAGCTTAAGATACGGCCAGGGGGACGCAGATACGCAGTATTTT.

The rearrangement uses TRBV27 and TRBJ1-1; D gene unclear. The V gene's germline CDR1 is MNHEY and CDR2 SMNVEV (reference sequence). The CDR3 spans 13 residues. V lost 2 bases and J 2 bases, leaving 6 bases between the germline ends. The CDR3 coding sequence is TGTGCCAGCAGTTTAATAGCAAACACTGAAGCTTTCTTT. Translation: CASSLIANTEAFF.

This chain connects TRBV5-1 to TRBJ2-3; the D gene is possibly TRBD1 (5 bases). Trimming pared 0 bases from V and 6 bases from J, leaving 17 bases between. Germline assignment: CDR1 SGHRS and CDR2 YFSETQ. The CDR3 totals 16 residues. The CDR3 protein is CASSLESYRLRDTQYF. In nucleotides, the CDR3 is TGCGCCAGCAGCTTGGAATCTTACAGGTTGCGGGATACGCAGTATTTT.

The CDR3 DNA is TGCGCCAGCAGCTTTGTAGGACTACCCCCGTACACCTACGAGCAGTACTTC. Its translation: CASSFVGLPPYTYEQYF. The chain combines TRBV5-1 with TRBJ2-7; TRBD2 is a possible D gene (6 bases). The CDR3 covers 17 residues. CDR1 and CDR2 (germline): SGHRS, YFSETQ. Deletions cut 2 bases from V and 2 bases from J, with 20 bases between.

V is TRBV9 and J is TRBJ2-7, with D possibly matching TRBD1 (5 bases). In germline, CDR1 is SGDLS, CDR2 YYNGEE. Trimming shortened V by 1 base and J by 7 bases, and 18 bases separated the two germline ends. CDR3 length: 15 residues. In DNA form, the CDR3 reads TGTGCCAGCAGCGTAAGAGACAGCTCGGCGCGGGAGCAGTACTTC. The encoded protein is CASSVRDSSAREQYF.

The V and J genes are TRBV15 and TRBJ2-1, with D possibly matching TRBD1 (6 bases). Germline V gene sequence: CDR1 LNHNV, CDR2 YYDKDF (reference sequence). The germline V and J ends were trimmed by 1 base and 0 bases, with 7 bases remaining between them. CDR3 length equals 15 residues. The CDR3 loop reads CATSRGGGSYNEQFF. As DNA, the CDR3 is TGTGCCACCAGCAGAGGAGGGGGCTCCTACAATGAGCAGTTCTTC.

V gene TRBV11-3 combines with J gene TRBJ1-1; D remains unclear. Germline V CDR1 and CDR2: SGHNT, YENEEA. V lost 5 bases and J 4 bases, leaving 14 bases between the germline ends. This CDR3 region has 14 residues. CDR3 amino acids: CASSPAGSGTEAFF. In nucleotides, the CDR3 is TGTGCCAGCAGCCCGGCAGGTTCAGGCACTGAAGCTTTCTTT. The variable domain in full, with the rest retrieved from reference TRBV11-3 and TRBJ1-1, is EAGVVQSPRYKIIEKKQPVAFWCNPISGHNTLYWYLQNLGQGPELLIRYENEEAVDDSQLPKDRFSAERLKGVDSTLKIQPAELGDSAVYLCASSPAGSGTEAFFGQGTRLTVV.

The chain carries TRBV30 and TRBJ1-1; TRBD1 aligns across 9 bases. Germline CDR1 reads GTSNPN; CDR2 reads SVGIG (reference sequence). CDR3 length: 14 residues. V lost 4 bases and J lost 4; bases outside the gene matches: 7. CDR3 nucleotide sequence: TGTGCCTGGATGACCGGGACAGGGATCACTGAAGCTTTCTTT. It translates to CAWMTGTGITEAFF.

Comment on this clone: A read error may account for a junction end that differs from germline. This chain joins TRBV19 and TRBJ2-1; no definite D call. There are 14 residues in the CDR3. Germline CDR1 is LNHDA and CDR2 is SQIVND (reference sequence). CDR3: CASTIGSSSDEQFF. CDR3 DNA: TGTGCCAGTACTATAGGGTCTAGTTCCGATGAGCAGTTCTTC.

The count of this clone is one. V gene TRBV2 combines with J gene TRBJ2-5; D uncertain. Trimming shortened V by 10 bases and J by 1 base, and 10 bases separated the two germline ends. The germline V gene has CDR1 SNHLY and CDR2 FYNNEI. This CDR3 is built from 12 residues. The CDR3 coding sequence is TGTGCCATCCTCCCGGGCCAAGAGACCCAGTACTTC. Amino acid sequence: CAILPGQETQYF.

V is TRBV28 and J is TRBJ2-7; 8 bases are shared with TRBD1. CDR1 and CDR2 from the germline V gene are MDHEN and SYDVKM. This CDR3 is 16 amino acids long. V was clipped by 6 bases and J by 5 bases; unmatched bases: 15. This chain's CDR3 is CASSSPGAGGRNEQYF. DNA of the CDR3: TGTGCCAGCAGCTCCCCCGGGGCAGGGGGCAGGAACGAGCAGTACTTC.

This clone turned up a few times. The same CDR3 can be traced to other DNA sequences in this sample. V is TRBV27 and J is TRBJ1-2, with TRBD1 identical over 8 bases. J lost 7 bases, V lost 4 bases, and 5 bases had no gene match. This CDR3 is 13 amino acids long. CDR1 is MNHEY and CDR2 is SMNVEV in the germline V gene (reference sequence). The CDR3 DNA follows: TGTGCCAGCAGTTATGGACAGGGCTCTGGCTACACCTTC. It yields the protein CASSYGQGSGYTF.

The chain has TRBV3-1 (or the pseudogene TRBV3-2) and TRBJ1-5, with D hard to call. From germline, CDR1 is LGHDT and CDR2 YNNKEL (reference sequence). The V end lost 2 bases, the J end lost 1 base, and 9 bases lay between the germline ends. The CDR3 loop spans 15 amino acids. The CDR3 is CASSQLHGSNQPQHF. Here the CDR3 DNA reads TGTGCCAGCAGCCAACTTCACGGGAGCAATCAGCCCCAGCATTTT.

V is TRBV6-5 and J is TRBJ1-5; no reliable D call. Trimming removed 0 bases from V and 5 bases from J, with 14 bases in between. The CDR3 runs 16 residues. Germline lookup yields CDR1 MNHEY and CDR2 SVGAGI. The CDR3 sequence is CASSYSWQPGDQPQHF. Here the CDR3 DNA reads TGTGCCAGCAGTTACTCATGGCAGCCAGGCGATCAGCCCCAGCATTTT.

Written as DNA, the CDR3 is TGTGCCAGCAGCTTAACACAGAACACTGAAGCTTTCTTT. Translated, it gives CASSLTQNTEAFF. The chain links TRBV7-9 to TRBJ1-1; no reliable D call. The CDR3 runs 13 residues. Per germline, CDR1 SEHNR and CDR2 FQNEAQ (reference sequence). With 2 bases removed from V and 1 base from J, the gap between germline ends came to 5 bases.

In its sample, this clone was seen once. The genes are TRBV29-1 and TRBJ2-2; no clear D gene. The CDR3 is 13 amino acids. V lost 2 bases and J 4 bases, leaving 8 bases between the germline ends. Per the germline V gene, CDR1 is SQVTM and CDR2 is ANQGSEA. CDR3: CSVERQGTGELFF. In DNA form, the CDR3 reads TGCAGCGTTGAACGACAAGGCACCGGGGAGCTGTTTTTT.

The chain's CDR3 is CASSYSPNQPQHF. DNA for the CDR3: TGTGCCAGCAGTTACTCTCCGAATCAGCCCCAGCATTTT. The chain combines TRBV6-5 with TRBJ1-5, with unresolved D. Germline lookup yields CDR1 MNHEY and CDR2 SVGAGI. This CDR3 has 13 amino acids. Trimming shortened V by 0 bases and J by 4 bases, and 4 bases separated the two germline ends.

V is TRBV19 and J is TRBJ2-2, with 11 bases lining up with TRBD2. After removal of 10 bases from V and 5 bases from J, the junction contained 12 bases not matched to a gene. Germline CDR1 LNHDA, CDR2 SQIVND (reference sequence). This CDR3 spans 16 amino acids. CDR3 sequence reads: CATVVRGTSGTGELFF. DNA of the CDR3: TGTGCCACCGTAGTAAGAGGGACTAGCGGTACCGGGGAGCTGTTTTTT.